What follows are 32 T cell receptor beta chains derived from one specimen sequenced in a study of blood T cell repertoires in COVID-19 (dated by TCRdb to the early 2020s). Library preparation was by the immunoSEQ multiplex PCR assay. The table was pulled from immuneACCESS by TCRdb, which kept in-frame rearrangements only. Such tables lose some clones; where checked, under half of the loss comes from unresolved V genes, and the rest has no known cause. The sample table records under 45,000 clones; around three quarters of these occur just once. The ten largest make up 27% of the sample. Sequencing used peripheral blood. These receptors came from a man older than 75 with acute or convalescent COVID-19.

The chain is built from TRBV7-2 and TRBJ1-4; TRBD1 is a possible D gene (5 bases). CDR3 length: 13 residues. V lost 1 base to trimming and J lost 8 bases, with 8 bases between them. CDR1 is SGHTA and CDR2 is FQGNSA in the germline V gene. The CDR3 region has the DNA TGTGCCAGCAGCTTAGGTCGGGGGGAAAAACTGTTTTTT. It specifies CASSLGRGEKLFF.

The chain employs TRBV27 and TRBJ2-7; possible D gene TRBD2, 6 bases. The V end lost 5 bases, the J end lost 4 bases, and 21 bases lay between the germline ends. Germline-derived CDR1 and CDR2 are MNHEY and SMNVEV (reference sequence). The CDR3 runs 16 residues. The CDR3 protein is CASSTLAGTGLYEQYF. The CDR3 DNA reads TGTGCCAGCAGTACACTTGCCGGGACGGGACTTTACGAGCAGTACTTC.

The chain is built from TRBV2 and TRBJ1-6, with TRBD1 identical over 8 bases. CDR1 SNHLY and CDR2 FYNNEI come from the germline V gene. The CDR3 spans 15 residues. Trimming at V came to 7 bases and at J to 9 bases, leaving 11 bases not matched to a gene. CDR3 residues: CASIRAGTGGSPLHF. In DNA, the CDR3 is TGTGCCAGCATTCGAGCCGGGACAGGTGGTTCACCCCTCCACTTT.

This chain connects TRBV6-5 to TRBJ2-1; maybe TRBD1 (6 bases). CDR1 is MNHEY, CDR2 SVGAGI, per germline. Trimming removed 5 bases at V and 1 base at J, with 12 bases between. The CDR3 extends over 15 amino acids. CDR3 protein: CASSLRDTSYNEQFF. The CDR3 coding sequence is TGTGCCAGCAGTCTCCGGGACACGTCCTACAATGAGCAGTTCTTC.

This rearrangement joins TRBV3-1 (or the pseudogene TRBV3-2) to TRBJ2-3; D not certain. In germline, CDR1 is LGHDT, CDR2 YNNKEL (reference sequence). V was clipped by 3 bases and J by 1 base, with 8 bases between them. CDR3 length equals 14 residues. The CDR3 loop reads CASSQYLGTDTQYF. CDR3 nucleotide sequence: TGTGCCAGCAGCCAGTATCTAGGCACAGATACGCAGTATTTT.

The J gene is TRBJ2-1, the V gene TRBV6-2 or TRBV6-3; 8 bases line up with TRBD2. This CDR3 has 14 amino acids. V was pared by 2 bases and J by 6 bases, with 3 bases of the junction left unmatched. Germline CDR1 is MNHEY and CDR2 is SVGEGT. The CDR3 DNA sequence: TGTGCCAGCAGTTACGGGCTAGCGGGCAATGAGCAGTTCTTC. Translation: CASSYGLAGNEQFF.

The CDR3 region is CASSFRTLKQYF. The DNA for the CDR3 is TGTGCCAGCAGCTTTCGGACACTTAAGCAGTACTTC. The chain carries TRBV5-5 and TRBJ2-7; the D gene is possibly TRBD1 (5 bases). This CDR3 spans 12 amino acids. Germline lookup yields CDR1 SGHKS and CDR2 YYEKEE (reference sequence). Trimming stripped 2 bases from V and 8 bases from J, with 11 bases between.

The chain joins TRBV30 to TRBJ2-7; 7 nucleotides align to TRBD1. V trimming: 4 bases; J trimming: 6 bases; junction bases outside the gene matches: 9. There are 13 residues in the CDR3. From germline, CDR1 is GTSNPN and CDR2 SVGIG (reference sequence). DNA of the CDR3: TGTGCCTGGAAACGAGACAGGGTGGGCGAGCAGTACTTC. Protein sequence: CAWKRDRVGEQYF.

The rearrangement uses TRBV7-9 and TRBJ2-1; 8 bases map to TRBD2. Per germline, CDR1 SEHNR and CDR2 FQNEAQ (reference sequence). The CDR3 runs to 15 residues. J was trimmed by 4 bases and V by 3 bases; bases with no gene match: 5. The CDR3 spells CASSLGTSGYNEQFF. The CDR3 DNA reads as TGTGCCAGCAGCTTGGGAACTAGCGGTTACAATGAGCAGTTCTTC.

This chain uses TRBV6-5 with TRBJ2-7; 13 bases match TRBD2. CDR3 length equals 15 residues. V lost 4 bases and J lost 5; bases outside the gene matches: 5. The germline V gene encodes CDR1 MNHEY and CDR2 SVGAGI. The CDR3 region is CASSSIGLAGDEQYF. In nucleotides, the CDR3 is TGTGCCAGCAGTTCGATAGGACTAGCGGGAGACGAGCAGTACTTC.

The chain joins TRBV5-1 to TRBJ2-7; possibly TRBD1 for D (5 bases). The CDR3 consists of 13 residues. Germline CDR1 is SGHRS and CDR2 is YFSETQ. Trimming shortened V by 0 bases and J by 2 bases, and 6 bases separated the two germline ends. Here the CDR3 reads CASSLGTTYEQYF. In DNA form, the CDR3 reads TGCGCCAGCAGCTTGGGGACAACCTACGAGCAGTACTTC.

This clone was counted only a few times. The J gene is TRBJ1-3, the V gene TRBV27, with TRBD1 matching over 8 bases. The J segment lost 0 bases and the V segment lost 4 bases, leaving 11 bases of the junction unmatched. This CDR3 is 18 amino acids long. The germline CDR1 and CDR2 sequences are MNHEY and SMNVEV (reference sequence). The CDR3 region has the DNA TGTGCCAGCAGTTCCCCAGGAAGACAGGGGCGCTCTGGAAACACCATATATTTT. This translates into CASSSPGRQGRSGNTIYF.

In its sample, this clone was seen a few times. The chain carries TRBV4-1 and TRBJ1-6, with unresolved D. The CDR3 loop spans 16 amino acids. From germline, CDR1 is MGHRA and CDR2 YSYEKL. V dropped 0 bases and J dropped 5 bases, with 11 bases sitting between them. This CDR3 reads CASSQEPGSNNSPLHF. Here the CDR3 DNA reads TGCGCCAGCAGCCAAGAACCGGGGTCTAATAATTCACCCCTCCACTTT.

V and J are TRBV28 and TRBJ1-1; 8 bases align to TRBD1. CDR3 length equals 14 residues. The J segment lost 2 bases and the V segment lost 5 bases, leaving 4 bases of the junction unmatched. CDR1 and CDR2 (germline): MDHEN, SYDVKM. The CDR3, as DNA: TGTGCCAGCAGTGAGACAGGGGTTAACACTGAAGCTTTCTTT. Protein: CASSETGVNTEAFF.

This clone has only one observation. The rearrangement links TRBV2 to TRBJ1-2; 7 bases are shared with TRBD1. The germline gives CDR1 SNHLY, CDR2 FYNNEI. CDR3 length: 13 amino acids. Trimming removed 2 bases from V and 8 bases from J; junction bases left unmatched: 5. CDR3 loop: CASSESLGGGYTF. The CDR3 DNA is TGTGCCAGCAGTGAATCTTTAGGGGGCGGCTACACCTTC.

The CDR3 bases are TGTGCCAGCAGCCACAGGGGGCGGATTCAATACTTC. It codes for CASSHRGRIQYF. The chain has TRBV14 and TRBJ2-7, with 8 bases fitting TRBD1. The germline V gene has CDR1 SGHDN and CDR2 FVKESK. This CDR3 is 12 amino acids long. After removal of 3 bases from V and 13 bases from J, the junction contained 8 bases not matched to a gene.

V gene TRBV6-5 combines with J gene TRBJ1-1; 7 bases match TRBD1. Germline-derived CDR1 and CDR2 are MNHEY and SVGAGI. The CDR3 is 14 amino acids. V lost 5 bases and J lost 0; bases outside the gene matches: 3. In DNA form, the CDR3 reads TGTGCCAGCAGTCGACAGGGCCTGAACACTGAAGCTTTCTTT. This encodes CASSRQGLNTEAFF.

The chain has TRBV10-2 and TRBJ2-3; the match to TRBD2 covers 9 bases. With V trimmed by 4 bases and J by 4 bases, 3 bases remained unmatched. The CDR3 is made up of 14 amino acids. From germline, CDR1 is WSHSY and CDR2 SAAADI. CDR3 protein: CASSVRGGADTQYF. The CDR3 DNA reads TGCGCCAGCAGTGTGCGGGGGGGGGCAGATACGCAGTATTTT.

This chain uses TRBV9 with TRBJ2-2; D may be TRBD2 (7 bases). V was trimmed by 3 bases and J by 5 bases, leaving 17 bases between them. From germline, CDR1 is SGDLS and CDR2 YYNGEE. The CDR3 has 16 amino acids. For the CDR3, the DNA is TGTGCCAGCAGCGCCGGAGGGGGGGCCGGAACCGGGGAGCTGTTTTTT. Amino acid sequence: CASSAGGGAGTGELFF.

The gene calls are TRBV5-4 and TRBJ2-3; 8 bases match TRBD2. Losses at the gene ends were 4 bases for V and 0 bases for J; bases not matched to a gene: 4. This CDR3 is 15 amino acids long. CDR1 is SGHNT and CDR2 is YYREEE in the germline V gene (reference sequence). CDR3 nucleotide sequence: TGTGCCAGCAGCCCTACTAGCGGAAGCACAGATACGCAGTATTTT. Translating it yields CASSPTSGSTDTQYF.

This clone was recorded a few times. V gene TRBV28 combines with J gene TRBJ2-1; perhaps TRBD2 as D (6 bases). Trimming left V 3 bases short and J 8 bases short, with 11 bases between. Germline loops: CDR1 MDHEN, CDR2 SYDVKM. The CDR3 is 13 residues long. The CDR3 DNA reads as TGTGCCAGCAGTTTGCAGGGCGGGGATGAGCAGTTCTTC. Protein sequence: CASSLQGGDEQFF.

The chain joins TRBV6-5 to TRBJ2-7, with 11 bases that match TRBD1. J lost 5 bases, V lost 2 bases, and 2 bases had no gene match. The CDR3 loop spans 14 amino acids. Germline lookup yields CDR1 MNHEY and CDR2 SVGAGI. The DNA of the CDR3 is TGTGCCAGCAGTTACCGGACAGGGGGCGACGAGCAGTACTTC. Its protein is CASSYRTGGDEQYF.

The V call is TRBV7-2, the J call TRBJ2-3; maybe TRBD2 (6 bases). Trimming removed 5 bases from V and 3 bases from J, with 9 bases in between. This CDR3 comprises 13 residues. Germline lookup yields CDR1 SGHTA and CDR2 FQGNSA. CDR3 residues: CASSNRGTDTQYF. In nucleotides, the CDR3 is TGTGCCAGCAGCAACCGGGGGACAGATACGCAGTATTTT.

V and J are TRBV19 and TRBJ2-3; 10 bases fit TRBD2. The germline V gene encodes CDR1 LNHDA and CDR2 SQIVND (reference sequence). The CDR3 is 16 amino acids. V shed 3 bases and J 3 bases; nucleotides not matched to a gene: 6. The DNA for the CDR3 is TGTGCCAGTAGTATTAAGCGGGGGGGAAGGACAGATACGCAGTATTTT. Amino acids: CASSIKRGGRTDTQYF.

The J gene is TRBJ2-7, the V gene TRBV9; D is possibly TRBD1 (5 bases). The CDR3 totals 14 residues. Germline V gene data show CDR1 as SGDLS and CDR2 as YYNGEE. With 4 bases removed from V and 0 bases from J, the gap between germline ends came to 11 bases. In DNA form, the CDR3 reads TGTGCCAGCAGCATTACAGGTTACTCCTACGAGCAGTACTTC. Translation: CASSITGYSYEQYF.

The rearrangement uses TRBV12-3 or TRBV12-4 and TRBJ1-2; no definite D call. V gave up 1 base and J gave up 5 bases, with 5 bases separating them. This CDR3 is built from 12 residues. The CDR3 reads CASSLGAYGYTF. As DNA, the CDR3 is TGTGCCAGCAGTTTAGGGGCTTATGGCTACACCTTC.

This chain links TRBV25-1 with TRBJ1-2; D may be TRBD1 (5 bases). Per germline, CDR1 MGHDK and CDR2 SYGVNS. The CDR3 is made up of 12 amino acids. The V end was cut by 7 bases, the J end by 8 bases, with 14 bases between. This CDR3 is CASTRAQEGYTF. In nucleotides, the CDR3 is TGTGCCAGCACCAGGGCCCAGGAAGGCTACACCTTC.

The CDR3: CASSSNTGRTQYF. The CDR3 DNA follows: TGTGCCAGCAGCTCAAACACAGGGCGGACCCAGTACTTC. This chain uses TRBV5-6 with TRBJ2-5; D perhaps matches TRBD1 (6 bases). There are 13 residues in the CDR3. V was clipped by 3 bases and J by 7 bases, with 13 bases between them. Germline CDR1 is SGHDT and CDR2 is YYEEEE.

This rearrangement joins TRBV28 to TRBJ1-1; 7 nucleotides line up with TRBD1. With V trimmed by 6 bases and J by 4 bases, 11 bases remained unmatched. The CDR3 consists of 15 residues. The V gene's germline CDR1 is MDHEN and CDR2 SYDVKM. This CDR3 reads CASRVITGASTEAFF. The CDR3 DNA sequence: TGTGCCAGCAGGGTGATAACAGGGGCTAGCACTGAAGCTTTCTTT.

The chain combines TRBV28 with TRBJ1-2; 8 nucleotides agree with TRBD1. The length of the CDR3 is 15 residues. The ends lost 5 bases at V and 1 base at J; junction bases unmatched: 6. Germline CDR1 MDHEN, CDR2 SYDVKM. The CDR3 here is CASSGQGGNNYGYTF. The CDR3 DNA follows: TGTGCCAGCAGTGGACAGGGAGGGAATAACTATGGCTACACCTTC.

The chain couples TRBV7-2 to TRBJ2-2, with 8 bases matching TRBD1. Germline values: CDR1 SGHTA, CDR2 FQGNSA. CDR3 length equals 14 residues. The J segment lost 6 bases and the V segment lost 5 bases, leaving 5 bases of the junction unmatched. The DNA of the CDR3 is TGTGCCAGCAGCCCGCGGACAGGGCCCGGGGAGCTGTTTTTT. This encodes CASSPRTGPGELFF.

In its sample, this clone was seen once. This chain connects TRBV12-1 to TRBJ1-4; the table gives TRBD1 as D, unverified against the DNA. TRBV12-1 is shown as a pseudogene. The CDR3 loop spans 17 amino acids. CDR3 DNA sequence: TGTGCCAGCAGCCCACATACCTACAGGGACGATAATGAAAAACTGTTTTTT. Its protein is CASSPHTYRDDNEKLFF.